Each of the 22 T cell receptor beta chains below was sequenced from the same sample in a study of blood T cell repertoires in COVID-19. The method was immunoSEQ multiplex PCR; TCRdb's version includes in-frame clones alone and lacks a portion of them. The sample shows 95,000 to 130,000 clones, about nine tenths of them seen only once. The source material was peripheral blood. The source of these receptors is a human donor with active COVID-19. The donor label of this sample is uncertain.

The CDR3 sequence: CASRGLAGGPGETQYF. The CDR3 DNA reads TGTGCCAGCAGGGGACTAGCGGGGGGCCCTGGAGAGACCCAGTACTTC. The chain joins TRBV6-6 to TRBJ2-5; 15 bases fit TRBD2. The CDR3 loop spans 16 amino acids. The V segment lost 6 bases and the J segment 4 bases; nucleotides outside the gene matches: 6. The germline V gene has CDR1 MNHNY and CDR2 SVGAGI (reference sequence).

As DNA, the CDR3 is TGTGCCAGCAGCTTGGGCGGCGACCCGTACCAAGAGACCCAGTACTTC. Its translation is CASSLGGDPYQETQYF. V gene TRBV5-4 combines with J gene TRBJ2-5, with D unclear. The CDR3 has 16 amino acids. The V and J ends lost 0 bases and 0 bases respectively, with 12 bases between them. Germline CDR1 SGHNT, CDR2 YYREEE (reference sequence).

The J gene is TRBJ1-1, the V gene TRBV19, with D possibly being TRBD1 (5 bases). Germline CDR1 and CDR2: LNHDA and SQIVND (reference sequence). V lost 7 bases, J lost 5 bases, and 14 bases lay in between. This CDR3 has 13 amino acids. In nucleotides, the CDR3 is TGTGCCAGTACGCACGGGGGTTGGACTGAAGCTTTCTTT. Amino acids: CASTHGGWTEAFF.

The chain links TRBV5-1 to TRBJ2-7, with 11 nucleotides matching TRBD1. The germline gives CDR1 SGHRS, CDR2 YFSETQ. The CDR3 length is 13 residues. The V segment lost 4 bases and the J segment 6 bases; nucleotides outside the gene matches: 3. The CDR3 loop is CASSAGQGVEQYF. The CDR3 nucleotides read TGCGCCAGCAGCGCGGGACAGGGGGTCGAGCAGTACTTC.

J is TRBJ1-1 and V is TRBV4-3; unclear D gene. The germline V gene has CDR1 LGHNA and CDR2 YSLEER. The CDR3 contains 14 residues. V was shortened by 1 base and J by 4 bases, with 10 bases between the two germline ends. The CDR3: CASSQVRVATEAFF. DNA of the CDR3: TGCGCCAGCAGCCAAGTCCGGGTCGCCACTGAAGCTTTCTTT.

As DNA, the CDR3 is TGTGCCAGCAGTTTCGACAGGCTTCGACACAATGAGCAGTTCTTC. It translates to CASSFDRLRHNEQFF. The gene calls are TRBV27 and TRBJ2-1; TRBD1 might be the D (6 bases). The CDR3 is made up of 15 amino acids. CDR1 and CDR2 (germline): MNHEY, SMNVEV (reference sequence). V was pared by 3 bases and J by 5 bases, with 14 bases between.

CDR3 in amino acids: CASSPDRGDSYEQYF. The CDR3 DNA sequence: TGTGCCAGCAGCCCGGACAGGGGCGACTCCTACGAGCAGTACTTC. This chain links TRBV11-2 with TRBJ2-7; 9 bases line up with TRBD1. The trim removed 5 bases at V and 0 bases at J, leaving 5 bases unmatched. CDR1 and CDR2 (germline): SGHAT, FQNNGV. This CDR3 contains 15 residues.

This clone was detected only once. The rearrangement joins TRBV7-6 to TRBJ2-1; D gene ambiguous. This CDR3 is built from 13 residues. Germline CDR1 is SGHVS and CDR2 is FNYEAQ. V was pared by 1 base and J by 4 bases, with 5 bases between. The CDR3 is CASSLDSYNEQFF. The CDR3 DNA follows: TGTGCCAGCAGCTTAGATAGTTACAATGAGCAGTTCTTC.

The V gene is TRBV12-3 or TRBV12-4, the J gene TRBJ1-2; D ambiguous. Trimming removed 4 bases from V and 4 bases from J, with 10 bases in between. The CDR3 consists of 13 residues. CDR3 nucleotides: TGTGCCAGCAGTTCCCCCAGTGGCTATGGCTACACCTTC. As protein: CASSSPSGYGYTF.

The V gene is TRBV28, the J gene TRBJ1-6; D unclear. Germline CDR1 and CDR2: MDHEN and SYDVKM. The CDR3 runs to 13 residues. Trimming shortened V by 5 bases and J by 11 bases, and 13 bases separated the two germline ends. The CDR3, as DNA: TGTGCCAGCAGTCTCGACGAGGGCCCACCCCTCCACTTT. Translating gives CASSLDEGPPLHF.

DNA for the CDR3: TGTGCCAGCAGCTTAGGCGAGGGGGCAGAAAAACTGTTTTTT. Translated, it gives CASSLGEGAEKLFF. This chain links TRBV7-2 with TRBJ1-4; 7 nucleotides align to TRBD1. In germline, CDR1 is SGHTA, CDR2 FQGNSA. V dropped 1 base and J dropped 8; count of bases not matched to a gene: 4. The CDR3 has 14 residues.

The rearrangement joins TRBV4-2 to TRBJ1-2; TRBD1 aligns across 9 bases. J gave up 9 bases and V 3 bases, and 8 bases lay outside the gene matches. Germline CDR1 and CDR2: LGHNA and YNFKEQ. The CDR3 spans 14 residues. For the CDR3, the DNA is TGTGCCAGCAGCCAGAAACCGGGACAGGGTAGCTACACCTTC. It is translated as CASSQKPGQGSYTF.

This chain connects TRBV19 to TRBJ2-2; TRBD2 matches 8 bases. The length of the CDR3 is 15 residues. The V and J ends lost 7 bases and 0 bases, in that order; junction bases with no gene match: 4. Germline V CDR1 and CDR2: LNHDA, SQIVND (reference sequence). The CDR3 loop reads CASTISGANTGELFF. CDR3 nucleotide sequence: TGTGCCAGTACTATTAGCGGGGCGAACACCGGGGAGCTGTTTTTT.

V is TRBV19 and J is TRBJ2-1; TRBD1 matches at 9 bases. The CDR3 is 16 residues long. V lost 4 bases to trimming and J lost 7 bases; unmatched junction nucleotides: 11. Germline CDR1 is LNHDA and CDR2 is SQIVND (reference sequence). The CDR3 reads CASSKRGTGLQNEQFF. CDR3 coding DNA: TGTGCCAGTAGTAAGCGAGGGACAGGGTTGCAGAATGAGCAGTTCTTC.

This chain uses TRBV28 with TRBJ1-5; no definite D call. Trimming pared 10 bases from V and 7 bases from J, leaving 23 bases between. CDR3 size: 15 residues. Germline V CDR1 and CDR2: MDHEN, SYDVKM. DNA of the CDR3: TGTGCCACCACCCCCCCTCCGGGAAGTTCCCAGCCCCAGCATTTT. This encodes CATTPPPGSSQPQHF.

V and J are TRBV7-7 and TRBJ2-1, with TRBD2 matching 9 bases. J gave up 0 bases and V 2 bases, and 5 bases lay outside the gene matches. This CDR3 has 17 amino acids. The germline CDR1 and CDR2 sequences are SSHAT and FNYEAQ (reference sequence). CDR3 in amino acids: CASSLFPSGDSYNEQFF. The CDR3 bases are TGTGCCAGCAGCTTATTCCCTAGCGGGGACTCCTACAATGAGCAGTTCTTC.

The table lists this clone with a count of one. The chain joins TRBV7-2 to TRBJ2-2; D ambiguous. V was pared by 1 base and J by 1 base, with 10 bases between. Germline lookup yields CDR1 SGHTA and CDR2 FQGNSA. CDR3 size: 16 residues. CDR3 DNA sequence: TGTGCCAGCAGCTTAGACTCATTCGTGAACACCGGGGAGCTGTTTTTT. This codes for CASSLDSFVNTGELFF.

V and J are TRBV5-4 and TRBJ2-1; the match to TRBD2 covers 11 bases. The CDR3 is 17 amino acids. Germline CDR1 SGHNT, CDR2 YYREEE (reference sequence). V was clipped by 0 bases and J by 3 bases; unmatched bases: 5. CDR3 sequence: CASSLGGGLAGYNEQFF. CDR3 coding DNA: TGTGCCAGCAGCTTGGGGGGTGGACTAGCGGGCTACAATGAGCAGTTCTTC. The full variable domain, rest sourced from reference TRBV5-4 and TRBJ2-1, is ETGVTQSPTHLIKTRGQQVTLRCSSQSGHNTVSWYQQALGQGPQFIFQYYREEENGRGNFPPRFSGLQFPNYSSELNVNALELDDSALYLCASSLGGGLAGYNEQFFGPGTRLTVL.

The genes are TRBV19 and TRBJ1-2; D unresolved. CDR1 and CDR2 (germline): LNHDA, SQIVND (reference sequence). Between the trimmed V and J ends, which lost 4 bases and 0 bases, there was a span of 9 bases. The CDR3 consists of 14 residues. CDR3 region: CASSTARANYGYTF. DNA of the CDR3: TGTGCCAGTAGTACGGCGCGGGCTAACTATGGCTACACCTTC.

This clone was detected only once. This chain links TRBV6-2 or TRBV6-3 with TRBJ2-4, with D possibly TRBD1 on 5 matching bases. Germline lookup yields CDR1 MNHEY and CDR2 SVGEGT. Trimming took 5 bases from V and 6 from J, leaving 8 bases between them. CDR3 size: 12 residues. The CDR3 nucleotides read TGTGCCAGCAGTCCAGGGATAAACATTCAGTACTTC. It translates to CASSPGINIQYF.

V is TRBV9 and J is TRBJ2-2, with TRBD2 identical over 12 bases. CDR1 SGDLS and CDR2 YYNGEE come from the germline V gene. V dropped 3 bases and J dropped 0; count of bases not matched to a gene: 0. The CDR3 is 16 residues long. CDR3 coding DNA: TGTGCCAGCAGCGCTAGCGGGGGGGCGAACACCGGGGAGCTGTTTTTT. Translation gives CASSASGGANTGELFF.

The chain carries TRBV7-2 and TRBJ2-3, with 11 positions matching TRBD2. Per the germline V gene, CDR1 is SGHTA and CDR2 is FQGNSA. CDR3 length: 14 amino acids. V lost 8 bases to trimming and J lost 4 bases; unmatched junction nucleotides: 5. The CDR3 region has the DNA TGTGCCAGCCAACGACTAGCGGGGTCAGATACGCAGTATTTT. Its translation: CASQRLAGSDTQYF.